A single sample gave rise to the 24 T cell receptor beta chains below, sequenced in a study of OX40 agonist ivuxolimab in advanced cancers. Assay used: immunoSEQ multiplex PCR; TCRdb lists only in-frame clones, some missing. The table records about 84,000 clones, 89% of them present only once. The sample was CD4+ or CD8+ T cells sorted from blood, taken in a trial of the OX40 agonist ivuxolimab. These receptors were obtained from an adult with an advanced solid tumor such as melanoma, head and neck, liver or kidney cancer.

The V gene is TRBV5-1, the J gene TRBJ1-1, with 8 bases aligning to TRBD1. Germline-derived CDR1 and CDR2 are SGHRS and YFSETQ. CDR3 size: 16 residues. V was clipped by 2 bases and J by 0 bases; unmatched bases: 6. CDR3 sequence reads: CASSFRDRLLNTEAFF. CDR3 nucleotides: TGCGCCAGCAGCTTCCGGGACAGGCTATTGAACACTGAAGCTTTCTTT.

In its sample, this clone was seen a few times. The V gene is TRBV2, the J gene TRBJ2-1; a possible D gene is TRBD1 (5 bases). The V end lost 4 bases, the J end lost 8 bases, and 15 bases lay between the germline ends. This CDR3 contains 14 residues. Germline CDR1 reads SNHLY; CDR2 reads FYNNEI. The CDR3 nucleotides are TGTGCCAGCAGTGTTTTGGGGAAGGGGCATGAGCAGTTCTTC. It specifies CASSVLGKGHEQFF.

The V call is TRBV7-3, the J call TRBJ2-1, with TRBD2 matching 12 bases. The J segment lost 8 bases and the V segment lost 2 bases, leaving 4 bases of the junction unmatched. This CDR3 spans 15 amino acids. The V gene's germline CDR1 is SGHTA and CDR2 FQGTGA. The CDR3 DNA sequence: TGTGCCAGCAGCTTAGGACTAGCGGGAAGGGATGAGCAGTTCTTC. Encoded protein: CASSLGLAGRDEQFF.

The chain carries TRBV5-1 and TRBJ1-2; unclear D gene. The CDR3 extends over 15 amino acids. Germline-derived CDR1 and CDR2 are SGHRS and YFSETQ. Trimming cost V 0 bases and J 7 bases, with 16 bases left between them. The CDR3 DNA is TGCGCCAGCAGCTTGGCCGGGTCTCAGGCCGGTGGCTACACCTTC. It codes for CASSLAGSQAGGYTF.

The chain joins TRBV7-9 to TRBJ2-2; D unresolved. Germline CDR1 and CDR2: SEHNR and FQNEAQ (reference sequence). The CDR3 extends over 14 amino acids. V dropped 8 bases and J dropped 6 bases, with 16 bases sitting between them. CDR3 sequence (DNA): TGTGCCAGCTCAATCAGTGGAGTTCCCGGGGAGCTGTTTTTT. Translation gives CASSISGVPGELFF.

This rearrangement joins TRBV5-6 to TRBJ2-1; D may be TRBD1 or TRBD2 (6 bases each). Germline V gives CDR1 SGHDT, CDR2 YYEEEE. The CDR3 is 17 amino acids. The V end lost 4 bases, the J end lost 4 bases, and 21 bases lay between the germline ends. CDR3 residues: CASSIATGAGTYNEQFF. The CDR3 DNA follows: TGTGCCAGCAGCATCGCGACAGGTGCCGGGACTTACAATGAGCAGTTCTTC.

The chain employs TRBV11-1 and TRBJ2-6; possibly TRBD1 or TRBD2 for D (5 bases each). The germline V and J ends were trimmed by 5 bases and 0 bases, with 20 bases remaining between them. The CDR3 totals 19 residues. CDR1 SGHAT and CDR2 FQDESV come from the germline V gene (reference sequence). CDR3 sequence (DNA): TGTGCCAGCAGCAAGCCGCCGGGACGAATCTCCTCTGGGGCCAACGTCCTGACTTTC. Protein: CASSKPPGRISSGANVLTF.

The chain joins TRBV28 to TRBJ1-1; D remains ambiguous. The V gene's germline CDR1 is MDHEN and CDR2 SYDVKM. The CDR3 is 13 residues long. V shed 2 bases and J shed 4 bases, with 8 bases lying between them. The CDR3 reads CASSLSWGTEAFF. The CDR3 coding sequence is TGTGCCAGCAGTTTAAGTTGGGGCACTGAAGCTTTCTTT.

The chain uses TRBV6-1 and TRBJ2-5; D remains unclear. The CDR3 totals 13 residues. The V and J ends lost 2 bases and 5 bases respectively, with 9 bases between them. CDR1 and CDR2 (germline): MNHNS, SASEGT. The CDR3 is CASSEIGLETQYF. CDR3 sequence (DNA): TGTGCCAGCAGTGAAATAGGATTGGAGACCCAGTACTTC.

The chain is built from TRBV18 and TRBJ1-2, with D tentatively TRBD1 (5 bases). The CDR3 contains 14 residues. The germline V and J ends were trimmed by 3 bases and 6 bases, with 14 bases remaining between them. From germline, CDR1 is KGHSH and CDR2 LQKENI. CDR3 nucleotide sequence: TGTGCCAGCTCACCCTCAGCCGGGACGGATGGCTACACCTTC. This sequence encodes CASSPSAGTDGYTF.

CDR3 residues: CASTTGRGRKLFF. CDR3 bases: TGTGCCAGCACCACGGGCAGGGGTAGAAAACTGTTTTTT. The V and J genes are TRBV6-5 and TRBJ1-4, with D maybe TRBD1 (6 bases). V lost 7 bases and J 10 bases, leaving 16 bases between the germline ends. The CDR3 runs to 13 residues. Germline V gene sequence: CDR1 MNHEY, CDR2 SVGAGI.

This sequence joins TRBV7-8 and TRBJ1-4; D is possibly TRBD1 (5 bases). The CDR3 runs 14 residues. CDR1 is SGHVS, CDR2 FQNEAQ, per germline. Trimming took 6 bases from V and 2 from J, leaving 10 bases between them. The CDR3 nucleotides are TGTGCCAGCAGGGCGGGACGGACTAATGAAAAACTGTTTTTT. Its translation: CASRAGRTNEKLFF.

The chain joins TRBV5-1 to TRBJ2-5, with 9 bases lining up with TRBD2. This CDR3 spans 15 amino acids. After removal of 2 bases from V and 4 bases from J, the junction contained 6 bases not matched to a gene. Germline CDR1 is SGHRS and CDR2 is YFSETQ. Written as DNA, the CDR3 is TGCGCCAGCAGCTTTTTAGCGGGAGTAGGAGAGACCCAGTACTTC. Its protein product is CASSFLAGVGETQYF. Combining the CDR3 with reference TRBV5-1 and TRBJ2-5 gives the whole variable domain KAGVTQTPRYLIKTRGQQVTLSCSPISGHRSVSWYQQTPGQGLQFLFEYFSETQRNKGNFPGRFSGRQFSNSRSEMNVSTLELGDSALYLCASSFLAGVGETQYFGPGTRLLVL.

The chain carries TRBV4-3 and TRBJ1-5, with 7 positions matching TRBD1. The CDR3 consists of 15 residues. V was clipped by 3 bases and J by 3 bases; unmatched bases: 5. Germline V lookup: CDR1 LGHNA, CDR2 YSLEER. The CDR3 sequence: CASSQDDRVNQPQHF. CDR3 DNA: TGCGCCAGCAGCCAGGACGACAGGGTCAATCAGCCCCAGCATTTT.

The V and J genes are TRBV5-6 and TRBJ2-7, with D hard to call. Trimming cost V 0 bases and J 9 bases, with 7 bases left between them. CDR3 size: 11 residues. CDR1 and CDR2 (germline): SGHDT, YYEEEE. Here the CDR3 DNA reads TGTGCCAGCAGCTTGGCCGGGCCGCAGTACGTC. Its protein product is CASSLAGPQYV.

The chain carries TRBV4-1 and TRBJ1-6, with TRBD1 matching 8 bases. V shed 4 bases, J shed 10 bases, and the junction held 15 bases outside the gene matches. Germline V gives CDR1 MGHRA, CDR2 YSYEKL. The CDR3 extends over 17 amino acids. In DNA, the CDR3 is TGCGCCAGCAGCCCCACCTCGGGCAGGGGGCTGAAATCACCCCTCCACTTT. This encodes CASSPTSGRGLKSPLHF.

This sequence joins TRBV27 and TRBJ2-1; D possibly corresponds to TRBD2 (5 bases). V lost 0 bases and J 12 bases, leaving 9 bases between the germline ends. Per the germline V gene, CDR1 is MNHEY and CDR2 is SMNVEV (reference sequence). This CDR3 has 12 residues. The CDR3 sequence is CASSLSGRGQFF. CDR3 coding DNA: TGTGCCAGCAGTTTATCAGGGAGAGGGCAGTTCTTC.

The chain combines TRBV15 with TRBJ1-5; maybe TRBD1 (5 bases). Trimming took off 3 bases at V and 3 bases at J, with 12 bases between the two ends. This CDR3 has 15 amino acids. CDR1 is LNHNV, CDR2 YYDKDF, per germline (reference sequence). The CDR3 region is CATSSWDGYNQPQHF. For the CDR3, the DNA is TGTGCCACCAGCAGTTGGGACGGCTACAATCAGCCCCAGCATTTT.

Note on this clone: The junction and the germline gene differ at one end; a read error may be behind it. This chain uses TRBV7-7 with TRBJ1-2, with D possibly matching TRBD1 (5 bases). Germline V gene data show CDR1 as SSHAT and CDR2 as FNYEAQ (reference sequence). The CDR3 totals 15 residues. As DNA, the CDR3 is TGTGCTAGCAGCACATCCGGGACTGCCATCAATGGCTACACCTTC. This sequence encodes CASSTSGTAINGYTF.

J is TRBJ1-1 and V is TRBV19; 8 bases are a match to TRBD1. CDR3 length: 14 amino acids. The germline V gene encodes CDR1 LNHDA and CDR2 SQIVND (reference sequence). Trimming removed 6 bases from V and 3 bases from J; junction bases left unmatched: 6. The CDR3, as DNA: TGTGCCAGTAGCCAAGGACAGGGCTACACTGAAGCTTTCTTT. Amino acid sequence: CASSQGQGYTEAFF.

V usage is TRBV19 and J usage is TRBJ2-7; D is undetermined. There are 13 residues in the CDR3. The V and J ends lost 6 bases and 5 bases respectively, with 14 bases between them. Germline values: CDR1 LNHDA, CDR2 SQIVND (reference sequence). As DNA, the CDR3 is TGTGCCAGTAGGCAGCCCCCAAAGAACGAGCAGTACTTC. This translates into CASRQPPKNEQYF.

This clone is a singleton in its sample. The chain has TRBV5-1 and TRBJ2-5, with 13 positions matching TRBD2. With 3 bases clipped from V and 2 bases from J, the junction kept 7 bases outside the gene matches. Looked up from germline, CDR1 is SGHRS and CDR2 is YFSETQ. The CDR3 has 17 residues. The chain's CDR3 is CASSSGLAGAGQETQYF. In nucleotides, the CDR3 is TGCGCCAGCAGCTCCGGACTAGCGGGGGCGGGACAAGAGACCCAGTACTTC.

CDR3 sequence: CASSVTGTSGRSEQYF. The CDR3 DNA is TGTGCCAGCAGCGTTACCGGGACTAGCGGGAGGTCCGAGCAGTACTTC. V usage is TRBV9 and J usage is TRBJ2-7, with 15 bases aligning to TRBD2. V gave up 2 bases and J gave up 6 bases; unmatched junction bases: 6. The CDR3 has 16 residues. From germline, CDR1 is SGDLS and CDR2 YYNGEE.

V and J are TRBV19 and TRBJ1-2, with D possibly TRBD1 on 6 matching bases. This CDR3 is built from 16 residues. Germline V gene sequence: CDR1 LNHDA, CDR2 SQIVND (reference sequence). V lost 6 bases and J 3 bases, leaving 20 bases between the germline ends. DNA for the CDR3: TGTGCCAGTAGCTCCTCTTGGAGGGGGGATGACTATGGCTACACCTTC. Its protein is CASSSSWRGDDYGYTF.